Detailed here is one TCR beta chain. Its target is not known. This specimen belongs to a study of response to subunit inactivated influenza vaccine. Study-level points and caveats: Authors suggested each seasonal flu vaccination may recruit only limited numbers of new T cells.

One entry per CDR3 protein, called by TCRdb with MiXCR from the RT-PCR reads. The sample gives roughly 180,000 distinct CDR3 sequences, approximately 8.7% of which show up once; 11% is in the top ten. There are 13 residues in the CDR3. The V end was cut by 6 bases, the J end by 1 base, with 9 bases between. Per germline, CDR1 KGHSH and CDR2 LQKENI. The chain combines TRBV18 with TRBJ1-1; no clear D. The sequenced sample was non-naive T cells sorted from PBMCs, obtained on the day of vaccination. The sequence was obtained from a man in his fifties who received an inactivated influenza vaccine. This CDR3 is CASSRVTNTEAFF. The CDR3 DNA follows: TGTGCCAGCTCTAGGGTTACGAACACTGAAGCTTTCTTT.